Listed here are 30 T cell receptor beta chains from one sample, sequenced in a study of blood T cell repertoires in COVID-19. Sequenced by immunoSEQ multiplex PCR; TCRdb stores in-frame clones only, minus some. The profile shows 350,000 to 450,000 clones, 85% to 90% of them singletons. Sample: PBMCs or T cells enriched from blood (not recorded which). The receptors derive from a woman aged 25 to 39 who had recovered from COVID-19.

This chain uses TRBV4-1 with TRBJ2-5; D possibly corresponds to TRBD2 (5 bases). Trimming removed 2 bases from V and 2 bases from J, with 15 bases in between. The CDR3 extends over 16 amino acids. The germline CDR1 and CDR2 sequences are MGHRA and YSYEKL. This CDR3 reads CASSQSLGVVQETQYF. The CDR3 DNA follows: TGCGCCAGCAGCCAATCACTGGGAGTGGTGCAAGAGACCCAGTACTTC.

V and J are TRBV7-9 and TRBJ2-1; 13 bases are a match to TRBD2. V shed 5 bases and J 9 bases; nucleotides not matched to a gene: 7. The CDR3 consists of 15 residues. Per germline, CDR1 SEHNR and CDR2 FQNEAQ (reference sequence). Here the CDR3 DNA reads TGTGCCAGCAGCAAACTAGCGGGAGGGCTTGGTGAGCAGTTCTTC. Protein product: CASSKLAGGLGEQFF. The whole variable domain, remainder taken from reference TRBV7-9 and TRBJ2-1, is DTGVSQNPRHKITKRGQNVTFRCDPISEHNRLYWYRQTLGQGPEFLTYFQNEAQLEKSRLLSDRFSAERPKGSFSTLEIQRTEQGDSAMYLCASSKLAGGLGEQFFGPGTRLTVL.

The chain combines TRBV28 with TRBJ1-5; D gene unclear. Germline V gives CDR1 MDHEN, CDR2 SYDVKM. The CDR3 runs 11 residues. The V end lost 8 bases, the J end lost 0 bases, and 2 bases lay between the germline ends. The CDR3 bases are TGTGCCAGCCGTAGCAATCAGCCCCAGCATTTT. Protein: CASRSNQPQHF.

Remarks on this clone: This CDR3 is also generated by other DNA sequences in the sample. This chain links TRBV18 with TRBJ1-1; D not resolved. V was shortened by 1 base and J by 2 bases, with 5 bases between the two germline ends. The CDR3 length is 13 residues. Germline CDR1 reads KGHSH; CDR2 reads LQKENI. The CDR3 is CASSPLYNTEAFF. The CDR3 nucleotides read TGTGCCAGCTCACCACTTTATAACACTGAAGCTTTCTTT.

The chain is built from TRBV30 and TRBJ1-2, with D hard to call. The V gene's germline CDR1 is GTSNPN and CDR2 SVGIG (reference sequence). Trimming took off 8 bases at V and 4 bases at J, with 14 bases between the two ends. CDR3 length equals 12 residues. The CDR3 spells CARHIGSYGYTF. Here the CDR3 DNA reads TGTGCCCGCCATATTGGCAGCTATGGCTACACCTTC.

The J gene is TRBJ1-5, the V gene TRBV6-2 or TRBV6-3; the D is unclear. Germline loops: CDR1 MNHEY, CDR2 SVGEGT. There are 12 residues in the CDR3. Trimming pared 5 bases from V and 11 bases from J, leaving 13 bases between. CDR3 sequence reads: CASSPGHRAQHF. The CDR3 DNA follows: TGTGCCAGCAGTCCGGGTCATCGCGCCCAGCATTTT.

The chain joins TRBV19 to TRBJ2-7, with 7 positions matching TRBD2. V gave up 4 bases and J gave up 5 bases; unmatched junction bases: 11. The germline gives CDR1 LNHDA, CDR2 SQIVND (reference sequence). The CDR3 runs 15 residues. DNA of the CDR3: TGTGCCAGTAGTAAGGCTAGCGGCCGTCTTGACGAGCAGTACTTC. Amino acids: CASSKASGRLDEQYF.

The V call is TRBV27, the J call TRBJ2-5; 7 bases fit TRBD2. Germline CDR1 MNHEY, CDR2 SMNVEV (reference sequence). The CDR3 is 13 residues long. V lost 3 bases to trimming and J lost 4 bases; unmatched junction nucleotides: 2. This CDR3 reads CASSLGLLETQYF. CDR3 sequence (DNA): TGTGCCAGCAGTTTGGGACTACTAGAGACCCAGTACTTC.

The CDR3 sequence: CASSPGGRQYGYTF. CDR3 in DNA: TGTGCCAGCAGCCCAGGGGGCCGACAGTATGGCTACACCTTC. V and J are TRBV28 and TRBJ1-2; 8 nucleotides align to TRBD1. V was pared by 6 bases and J by 5 bases, with 8 bases of the junction left unmatched. CDR1 and CDR2 from the germline V gene are MDHEN and SYDVKM. CDR3 length: 14 amino acids.

The chain is built from TRBV9 and TRBJ1-5, with no clear D. Trimming shortened V by 4 bases and J by 4 bases, and 9 bases separated the two germline ends. Germline assignment: CDR1 SGDLS and CDR2 YYNGEE. The CDR3 is made up of 13 amino acids. The CDR3 nucleotides are TGTGCCAGCAGCCCCCACTGGAATCAGCCCCAGCATTTT. Amino acids: CASSPHWNQPQHF.

V and J are TRBV6-5 and TRBJ2-1; D remains unclear. Between the trimmed V and J ends, which lost 0 bases and 4 bases, there was a span of 4 bases. Germline CDR1 MNHEY, CDR2 SVGAGI. The length of the CDR3 is 13 residues. In DNA form, the CDR3 reads TGTGCCAGCAGTTACTCACTTTACAATGAGCAGTTCTTC. Encoded protein: CASSYSLYNEQFF.

This chain uses TRBV9 with TRBJ2-3; 8 positions match TRBD2. Germline V gives CDR1 SGDLS, CDR2 YYNGEE. The junction had 7 bases not matched to a gene; V was cut back by 3 bases and J by 4 bases. There are 15 residues in the CDR3. The chain's CDR3 is CASSAAAGVADTQYF. The CDR3 DNA reads TGTGCCAGCAGCGCAGCAGCGGGAGTGGCAGATACGCAGTATTTT.

This chain connects TRBV20-1 to TRBJ1-1, with 7 bases aligning to TRBD1. In germline, CDR1 is DFQATT, CDR2 SNEGSKA (reference sequence). Trimming cost V 3 bases and J 5 bases; bases outside gene matches: 9. This CDR3 has 14 residues. The CDR3, as DNA: TGCAGTGCTAGTCAGGGGGTAGGTAGTACTGAAGCTTTCTTT. It yields the protein CSASQGVGSTEAFF.

The chain recombines TRBV19 with TRBJ2-7; D is ambiguous. CDR1 is LNHDA and CDR2 is SQIVND in the germline V gene (reference sequence). The CDR3 runs 13 residues. Trimming left V 5 bases short and J 2 bases short, with 10 bases between. CDR3 DNA sequence: TGTGCCAGTAGTCCCGACTTAGCCTACGAGCAGTACTTC. This encodes CASSPDLAYEQYF. Together with reference TRBV19 and TRBJ2-7, the CDR3 gives the full variable domain: DGGITQSPKYLFRKEGQNVTLSCEQNLNHDAMYWYRQDPGQGLRLIYYSQIVNDFQKGDIAEGYSVSREKKESFPLTVTSAQKNPTAFYLCASSPDLAYEQYFGPGTRLTVT.

Here the CDR3 reads CASSLAWTGFEKLFF. The CDR3 DNA reads as TGTGCCAGCAGCTTGGCCTGGACAGGGTTTGAAAAACTGTTTTTT. V is TRBV5-5 and J is TRBJ1-4; TRBD1 matches 8 bases. In germline, CDR1 is SGHKS, CDR2 YYEKEE (reference sequence). CDR3 length: 15 residues. Trimming at V came to 0 bases and at J to 7 bases, leaving 5 bases not matched to a gene.

Here the CDR3 DNA reads TGTGCCACGTCGGTTGACAATCAGCCCCAGCATTTT. Residues: CATSVDNQPQHF. This chain joins TRBV5-4 and TRBJ1-5; D is ambiguous. The CDR3 is made up of 12 amino acids. Germline V gives CDR1 SGHNT, CDR2 YYREEE (reference sequence). V was cut by 9 bases and J by 3 bases, with 10 bases left in between.

This chain connects TRBV6-5 to TRBJ2-2; D ambiguous. The CDR3 contains 13 residues. The V end was cut by 6 bases, the J end by 5 bases, with 10 bases between. Germline CDR1 is MNHEY and CDR2 is SVGAGI. In DNA form, the CDR3 reads TGTGCCAGCAGACGGGTCGGGACCGGGGAGCTGTTTTTT. Translated, it gives CASRRVGTGELFF.

The chain employs TRBV7-6 and TRBJ2-2; D is unresolved. CDR1 is SGHVS and CDR2 is FNYEAQ in the germline V gene. The CDR3 has 16 residues. Trimming removed 1 base at V and 1 base at J, with 10 bases between. DNA of the CDR3: TGTGCCAGCAGCTTAGAGACTGGCTTGAACACCGGGGAGCTGTTTTTT. Amino acids: CASSLETGLNTGELFF.

This clone came up once. The chain combines TRBV28 with TRBJ1-1; possible D gene TRBD1, 6 bases. With 5 bases removed from V and 0 bases from J, the gap between germline ends came to 19 bases. The CDR3 has 17 residues. Germline CDR1 MDHEN, CDR2 SYDVKM. CDR3 sequence (DNA): TGTGCCAGCAGTGGGCTGACAGGCCTCTCCATGAACACTGAAGCTTTCTTT. Its translation: CASSGLTGLSMNTEAFF.

The table lists this clone with a few counts. The chain links TRBV6-2 or TRBV6-3 to TRBJ1-6; the match to TRBD1 covers 10 bases. The CDR3 spans 14 residues. CDR1 and CDR2 (germline): MNHEY, SVGEGT. With V trimmed by 5 bases and J by 7 bases, 2 bases remained unmatched. For the CDR3, the DNA is TGTGCCAGCAGTCCGGACAGGGGGAATTCACCCCTCCACTTT. It specifies CASSPDRGNSPLHF.

This chain uses TRBV15 with TRBJ2-7; TRBD2 might be the D (5 bases). V gave up 0 bases and J gave up 5 bases, with 11 bases separating them. Germline assignment: CDR1 LNHNV and CDR2 YYDKDF (reference sequence). This CDR3 has 14 amino acids. The CDR3 bases are TGTGCCACCAGCAGAGAGGTAGGAGGCCACGAGCAGTACTTC. This codes for CATSREVGGHEQYF.

This clone came up once. The rearrangement joins TRBV10-3 to TRBJ2-5, with TRBD1 matching 8 bases. The germline V gene has CDR1 ENHRY and CDR2 SYGVKD. The CDR3 runs to 14 residues. Germline trimming cut 7 bases from V and 9 bases from J; bases unmatched to any gene: 13. Written as DNA, the CDR3 is TGTGCCATCACTCAGGACAGGGCCTTCGGGGCCCAGTACTTC. Translation: CAITQDRAFGAQYF.

This clone was counted once. The rearrangement uses TRBV12-3 or TRBV12-4 and TRBJ2-1; D possibly corresponds to TRBD1 (6 bases). V lost 7 bases and J lost 7, with 14 bases in between. This CDR3 is built from 13 residues. DNA for the CDR3: TGTGCCAGCACCTACCTCAGGGGTAATGAGCAGTTCTTC. It codes for CASTYLRGNEQFF.

The chain combines TRBV14 with TRBJ1-2, with D maybe TRBD1 (5 bases). Trimming cost V 0 bases and J 5 bases, with 10 bases left between them. The CDR3 sequence is 14 residues long. The germline V gene encodes CDR1 SGHDN and CDR2 FVKESK. CDR3 amino acids: CASSQESRGYGYTF. The CDR3 nucleotides read TGTGCCAGCAGCCAAGAATCTAGGGGATATGGCTACACCTTC.

The chain employs TRBV5-1 and TRBJ1-5; D ambiguous. The CDR3 is 19 residues long. Germline CDR1 reads SGHRS; CDR2 reads YFSETQ. The V gene lost 0 bases and the J gene lost 6 bases, with 25 bases spanning the gap. The CDR3 DNA reads TGCGCCAGCAGCTTGGAATTCTGTGAGGAGGGAATGATTTGTCAGCCCCAGCATTTT. Translation: CASSLEFCEEGMICQPQHF.

The rearrangement joins TRBV5-6 to TRBJ1-3; the D gene is possibly TRBD1 (6 bases). V lost 5 bases, J lost 3 bases, and 12 bases lay in between. The CDR3 is 14 amino acids. Germline lookup yields CDR1 SGHDT and CDR2 YYEEEE. CDR3 protein: CASRLNRVGNTIYF. CDR3 sequence (DNA): TGTGCCAGCAGACTAAACAGGGTTGGAAACACCATATATTTT.

The V call is TRBV9, the J call TRBJ2-3; 7 nucleotides match TRBD2. J was trimmed by 3 bases and V by 3 bases; bases with no gene match: 7. Germline CDR1 reads SGDLS; CDR2 reads YYNGEE. The CDR3 is 15 amino acids. The CDR3 is CASSGIGAGTDTQYF. Written as DNA, the CDR3 is TGTGCCAGCAGCGGGATTGGAGCGGGGACAGATACGCAGTATTTT. The full variable domain, completed using reference TRBV9 and TRBJ2-3, is DSGVTQTPKHLITATGQRVTLRCSPRSGDLSVYWYQQSLDQGLQFLIQYYNGEERAKGNILERFSAQQFPDLHSELNLSSLELGDSALYFCASSGIGAGTDTQYFGPGTRLTVL.

V usage is TRBV5-6 and J usage is TRBJ2-1; a weak D match, TRBD2 (6 bases). The V end lost 2 bases, the J end lost 4 bases, and 22 bases lay between the germline ends. Germline V gives CDR1 SGHDT, CDR2 YYEEEE. CDR3 size: 18 residues. The CDR3: CASSLSSSGANRYNEQFF. CDR3 bases: TGTGCCAGCAGCTTATCATCGTCGGGAGCAAATCGATACAATGAGCAGTTCTTC.

This clone occurred a few times. The chain uses TRBV6-2 or TRBV6-3 and TRBJ2-7, with 8 bases identical to TRBD2. Germline V gene data show CDR1 as MNHEY and CDR2 as SVGEGT. This CDR3 region has 17 residues. The V and J ends lost 0 bases and 7 bases, in that order; junction bases with no gene match: 14. The CDR3 sequence is CASSYSVSGALQREQYF. CDR3 coding DNA: TGTGCCAGCAGTTACTCGGTTAGCGGGGCTCTACAGAGGGAGCAGTACTTC.

The rearrangement links TRBV11-2 to TRBJ2-5, with D unclear. Trimming left V 5 bases short and J 5 bases short, with 6 bases between. CDR1 is SGHAT and CDR2 is FQNNGV in the germline V gene. The CDR3 contains 11 residues. This chain's CDR3 is CASSPRETQYF. CDR3 sequence (DNA): TGTGCCAGCAGCCCCCGGGAGACCCAGTACTTC.